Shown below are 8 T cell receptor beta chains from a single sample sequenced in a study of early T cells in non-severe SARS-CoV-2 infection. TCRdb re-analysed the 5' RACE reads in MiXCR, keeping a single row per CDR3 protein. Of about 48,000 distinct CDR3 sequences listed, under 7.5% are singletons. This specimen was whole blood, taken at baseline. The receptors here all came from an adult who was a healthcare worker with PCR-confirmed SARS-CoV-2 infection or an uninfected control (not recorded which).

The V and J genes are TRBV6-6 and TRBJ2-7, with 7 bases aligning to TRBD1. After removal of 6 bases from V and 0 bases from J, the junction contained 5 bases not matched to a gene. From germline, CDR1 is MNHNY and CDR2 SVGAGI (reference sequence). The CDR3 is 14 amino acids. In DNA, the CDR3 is TGTGCCAGCAGGATGACAGGGAGCTCCTACGAGCAGTACTTC. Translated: CASRMTGSSYEQYF.

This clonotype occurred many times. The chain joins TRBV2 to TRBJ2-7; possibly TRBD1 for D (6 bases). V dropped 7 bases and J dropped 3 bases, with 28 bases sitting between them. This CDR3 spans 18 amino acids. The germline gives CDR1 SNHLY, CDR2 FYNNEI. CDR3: CASIGSGTGSLSRYEQYF. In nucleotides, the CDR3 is TGTGCCAGCATCGGTAGTGGAACAGGGTCCCTCTCCCGCTACGAGCAGTACTTC.

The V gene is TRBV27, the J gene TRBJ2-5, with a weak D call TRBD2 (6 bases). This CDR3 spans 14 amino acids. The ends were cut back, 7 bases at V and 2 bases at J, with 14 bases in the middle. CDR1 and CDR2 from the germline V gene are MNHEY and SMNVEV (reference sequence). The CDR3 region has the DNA TGTGCCAGCAAGTTTAGCGGATTACAAGAGACCCAGTACTTC. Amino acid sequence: CASKFSGLQETQYF.

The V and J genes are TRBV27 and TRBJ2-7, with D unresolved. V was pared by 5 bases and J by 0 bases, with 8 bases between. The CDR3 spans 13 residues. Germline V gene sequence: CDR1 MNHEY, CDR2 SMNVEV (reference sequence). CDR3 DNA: TGTGCCAGCAGTAGGGTCTCCTCCTACGAGCAGTACTTC. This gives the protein CASSRVSSYEQYF.

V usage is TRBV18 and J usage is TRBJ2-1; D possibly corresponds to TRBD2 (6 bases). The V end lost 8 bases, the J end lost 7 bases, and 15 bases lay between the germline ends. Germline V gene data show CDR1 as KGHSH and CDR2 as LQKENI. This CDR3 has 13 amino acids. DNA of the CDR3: TGTGCCAGCCCTCGGGACTCCACGAATGAGCAGTTCTTC. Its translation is CASPRDSTNEQFF.

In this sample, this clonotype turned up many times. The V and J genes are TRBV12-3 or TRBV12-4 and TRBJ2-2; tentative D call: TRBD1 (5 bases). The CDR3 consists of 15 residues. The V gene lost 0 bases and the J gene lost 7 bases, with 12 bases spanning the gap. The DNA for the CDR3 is TGTGCCAGCAGTTTAGCGGCCCAGGGCTTCGGGGAGCTGTTTTTT. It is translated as CASSLAAQGFGELFF.

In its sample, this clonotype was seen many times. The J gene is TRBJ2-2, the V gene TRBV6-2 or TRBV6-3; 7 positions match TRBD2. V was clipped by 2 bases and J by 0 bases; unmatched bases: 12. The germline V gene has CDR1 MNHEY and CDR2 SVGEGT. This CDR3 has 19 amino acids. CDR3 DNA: TGTGCCAGCAGTTACCGCGGAATAATAAGCGGGGCGAACACCGGGGAGCTGTTTTTT. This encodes CASSYRGIISGANTGELFF.

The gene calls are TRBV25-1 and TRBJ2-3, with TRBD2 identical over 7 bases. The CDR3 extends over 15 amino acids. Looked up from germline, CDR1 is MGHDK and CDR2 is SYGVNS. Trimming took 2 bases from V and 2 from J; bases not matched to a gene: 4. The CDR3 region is CASSELADATDTQYF. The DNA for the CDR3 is TGTGCCAGCAGTGAACTAGCGGATGCCACAGATACGCAGTATTTT. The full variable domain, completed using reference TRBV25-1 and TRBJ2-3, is EADIYQTPRYLVIGTGKKITLECSQTMGHDKMYWYQQDPGMELHLIHYSYGVNSTEKGDLSSESTVSRIRTEHFPLTLESARPSHTSQYLCASSELADATDTQYFGPGTRLTVL.